These T cell receptor beta chains were read from a single sample in a study of T cells in Graves' hyperthyroidism and ophthalmopathy. TCRdb re-called the multiplex PCR reads through MiXCR, storing one row per CDR3 protein. The top ten clones hold less than 30% of a sample with a few hundred thousand distinct CDR3 sequences, 20% to 25% of them seen once. The sequenced sample was blood. The receptor set was obtained from a man between 18 and 35 years old with Graves' hyperthyroidism. CDR3s include the opening cysteine and the closing phenylalanine or tryptophan. The order of the fields is V gene, clone size, CDR3 protein. Part of the rows lack a size; the others show once, few, many or a class for expanded clones.

TRBV6-5 | many | CASSRLTASETQYF
TRBV5-1 | few | CASHLGLAGAQVHEQYF
TRBV29-1 | many | CSVERARHYGYTF
TRBV6-1 | many | CALQTGRRETQYF
TRBV29-1 | . | CSVGKPSGLSTDTQYF
TRBV28 | many | CASSTYSGVLKNIQYF
TRBV27 | . | CASSSYRGPGANVLTF
TRBV6-1 | few | CASLRSNTEAFF
TRBV7-9 | many | CASSPTSWASHEQYF
TRBV12-3/TRBV12-4 | . | CASGMGQGNSPLHF
TRBV5-1 | many | CASSFRTDQETQYF
TRBV12-3/TRBV12-4 | . | CASSWALTRTEAFF
TRBV13 | few | CASSLRPANQPQHF
TRBV19 | many | CATGQGRNGYTF
TRBV6-1 | many | CASSPEFSNQPQHF
TRBV2 | many | CASSVYSGGPNTEAFF
TRBV2 | . | CASRTGIRGETQYF
TRBV27 | many | CASSNFEAEAFF
TRBV28 | many | CASSLPPGRGLGYTF
TRBV2 | . | CASSQRLAGGLAKNIQYF
TRBV29-1 | . | CSVELGTQETQYF
TRBV6-1 | . | CASSEGQEVRPQHF
TRBV12-3/TRBV12-4 | many | CASSLAQGIGEAFF
TRBV28 | . | CASKRRRAGNEQYF
TRBV7-8 | . | CASSLSWETYEQYF
TRBV2 | . | CASSRTVGYTF
TRBV7-8 | . | CASSSERLAGTGELFF
TRBV12-3/TRBV12-4 | many | CASRPGHLANYGYTF
TRBV4-1 | . | CASSLARAPSGNQPQHF
TRBV6-5 | few | CASSYSRVLSYEQYF
TRBV27 | . | CASSLLPVPSYEQYF
TRBV28 | few | CASSRGGKETEAFF
TRBV6-5 | few | CASSSQGTNYEQYF
TRBV18 | . | CASSPGTGASEQYF
TRBV28 | many | CASSLTGVNTEAFF